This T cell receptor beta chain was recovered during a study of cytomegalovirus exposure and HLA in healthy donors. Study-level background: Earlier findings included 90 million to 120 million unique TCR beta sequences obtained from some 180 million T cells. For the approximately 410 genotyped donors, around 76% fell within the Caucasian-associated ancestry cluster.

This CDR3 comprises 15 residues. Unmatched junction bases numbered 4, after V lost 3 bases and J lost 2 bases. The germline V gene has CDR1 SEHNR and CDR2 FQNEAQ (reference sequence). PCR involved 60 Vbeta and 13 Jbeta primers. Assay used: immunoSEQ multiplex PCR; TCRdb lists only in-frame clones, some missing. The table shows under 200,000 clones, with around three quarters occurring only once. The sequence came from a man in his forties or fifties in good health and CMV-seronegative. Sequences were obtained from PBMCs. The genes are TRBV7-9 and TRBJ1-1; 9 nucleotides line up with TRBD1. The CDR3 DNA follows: TGTGCCAGCAGCTTGGGGGGACAGGGAAACACTGAAGCTTTCTTT. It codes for CASSLGGQGNTEAFF.